These 15 T cell receptor beta chains were all obtained from the same sample, sequenced in a study of brain T cells in children with intractable seizures. The protocol was immunoSEQ multiplex PCR, while the TCRdb copy is restricted to in-frame clones and leaves out a portion. Here the sample spans about 340,000 clones, more than 85% being singletons. Regarding time point: blood from clinic visit 5 months post-surgery; TSC patient then seizure free. The material sequenced was peripheral blood, taken more than 4 months after surgery. Source of these receptors: a boy younger than two with tuberous sclerosis and intractable seizures.

This clone was seen more than once but under ten times. The CDR3 region has the DNA TGTGCCAGCAGTGATCAGGTGATTTGGCAGCCCCAGCATTTT. Protein: CASSDQVIWQPQHF. The chain uses TRBV2 and TRBJ1-5; D gene ambiguous. Trimming took off 3 bases at V and 7 bases at J, with 13 bases between the two ends. Looked up from germline, CDR1 is SNHLY and CDR2 is FYNNEI. The CDR3 loop spans 14 amino acids.

This chain uses TRBV6-5 with TRBJ1-2; D possibly corresponds to TRBD1 (5 bases). Trimming pared 7 bases from V and 8 bases from J, leaving 20 bases between. This CDR3 is 14 amino acids long. CDR1 and CDR2 (germline): MNHEY, SVGAGI. Written as DNA, the CDR3 is TGTGCCAGCACCAAAATCGGGACCTACAACGGCTACACCTTC. Its protein is CASTKIGTYNGYTF.

The chain has TRBV5-1 and TRBJ2-3, with D unresolved. The CDR3 has 15 residues. V gave up 6 bases and J gave up 1 base, with 15 bases separating them. Germline-derived CDR1 and CDR2 are SGHRS and YFSETQ. DNA for the CDR3: TGCGCCAGCAACCTGGGGTTTTGGGGCACAGATACGCAGTATTTT. This gives the protein CASNLGFWGTDTQYF.

As DNA, the CDR3 is TGTGCCAGCAGCGAGACAGGAGTTTCTGGGGCCAACGTCCTGACTTTC. Residues: CASSETGVSGANVLTF. The chain has TRBV5-6 and TRBJ2-6; tentative D call: TRBD1 (6 bases). Germline values: CDR1 SGHDT, CDR2 YYEEEE. The V end was cut by 4 bases, the J end by 1 base, with 12 bases between. The CDR3 contains 16 residues.

This chain links TRBV9 with TRBJ1-6; the D gene is possibly TRBD1 (5 bases). The CDR3 is 14 residues long. The V end lost 0 bases, the J end lost 13 bases, and 14 bases lay between the germline ends. From germline, CDR1 is SGDLS and CDR2 YYNGEE. CDR3 loop: CASSVGGVGRPLHF. The CDR3 coding sequence is TGTGCCAGCAGCGTAGGTGGGGTGGGGCGCCCCCTCCACTTT.

The chain carries TRBV6-2 or TRBV6-3 and TRBJ1-5; 11 bases fit TRBD1. This CDR3 has 15 amino acids. CDR1 and CDR2 (germline): MNHEY, SVGEGT. V was clipped by 6 bases and J by 1 base; unmatched bases: 2. The CDR3 sequence is CASSRDRGSNQPQHF. The CDR3 DNA follows: TGTGCCAGCAGCCGGGACAGGGGGAGCAATCAGCCCCAGCATTTT.

V is TRBV6-5 and J is TRBJ2-7, with 7 bases aligning to TRBD1. The ends lost 1 base at V and 2 bases at J; junction bases unmatched: 2. CDR3 length: 14 amino acids. Germline CDR1 reads MNHEY; CDR2 reads SVGAGI. DNA of the CDR3: TGTGCCAGCAGTTACTGGGGACAGACCTACGAGCAGTACTTC. Its translation: CASSYWGQTYEQYF.

J is TRBJ2-1 and V is TRBV5-1; D is undetermined. The CDR3 runs to 15 residues. Germline-derived CDR1 and CDR2 are SGHRS and YFSETQ. The V end was cut by 4 bases, the J end by 0 bases, with 11 bases between. The CDR3 DNA sequence: TGCGCCAGCAGCGGCTTATTGGGCTCCTACAATGAGCAGTTCTTC. Protein: CASSGLLGSYNEQFF.

Here the CDR3 reads CATRRDRHNQPQHF. The CDR3 nucleotides are TGTGCCACGAGAAGGGACAGACACAATCAGCCCCAGCATTTT. The genes are TRBV24-1 and TRBJ1-5; 7 bases map to TRBD1. Germline V gene sequence: CDR1 KGHDR, CDR2 SFDVKD. This CDR3 region has 14 residues. The V gene end was trimmed by 10 bases and the J gene end by 3 bases; junction bases not matched to a gene: 8.

To note about this clone: Other DNA sequences in this sample translate to the same CDR3. V gene TRBV2 combines with J gene TRBJ2-1; the D is unclear. The CDR3 consists of 12 residues. Germline V CDR1 and CDR2: SNHLY, FYNNEI. V lost 3 bases to trimming and J lost 5 bases, with 5 bases between them. The CDR3 loop reads CASSESDNEQFF. The DNA of the CDR3 is TGTGCCAGCAGTGAGTCGGACAATGAGCAGTTCTTC.

V is TRBV5-4 and J is TRBJ2-7; a weak D match, TRBD2 (6 bases). V was shortened by 0 bases and J by 4 bases, with 14 bases between the two germline ends. The CDR3 is made up of 15 amino acids. Germline V lookup: CDR1 SGHNT, CDR2 YYREEE (reference sequence). The CDR3 DNA reads as TGTGCCAGCAGCTTGGGGGGCAGGGAGGCTTACGAGCAGTACTTC. Its protein product is CASSLGGREAYEQYF.

This clone occurred once. The V and J genes are TRBV7-9 and TRBJ2-7; TRBD1 matches at 7 bases. J lost 0 bases, V lost 4 bases, and 9 bases had no gene match. This CDR3 has 16 amino acids. Germline CDR1 and CDR2: SEHNR and FQNEAQ (reference sequence). This chain's CDR3 is CASSSPEDRSSYEQYF. CDR3 DNA sequence: TGTGCCAGCAGCTCCCCCGAGGACAGGTCCTCCTACGAGCAGTACTTC.

This chain joins TRBV24-1 and TRBJ2-5; D ambiguous. Trimming removed 5 bases at V and 2 bases at J, with 8 bases between. This CDR3 is 13 amino acids long. CDR1 is KGHDR, CDR2 SFDVKD, per germline. For the CDR3, the DNA is TGTGCCACCAGTGTCAGCAGTCAAGAGACCCAGTACTTC. Its translation: CATSVSSQETQYF.

This chain connects TRBV2 to TRBJ1-5; D might be TRBD1 (5 bases). Germline CDR1 and CDR2: SNHLY and FYNNEI. Trimming pared 0 bases from V and 9 bases from J, leaving 15 bases between. CDR3 length equals 15 residues. The CDR3 DNA sequence: TGTGCCAGCAGTGAAGCGTGGCAGGGTAATAGGCCCCAGCATTTT. Amino acid sequence: CASSEAWQGNRPQHF.

This chain uses TRBV7-9 with TRBJ1-2, with D uncertain. Trimming took off 4 bases at V and 5 bases at J, with 17 bases between the two ends. Germline lookup yields CDR1 SEHNR and CDR2 FQNEAQ (reference sequence). The CDR3 totals 15 residues. Here the CDR3 reads CASSYTINARYGYTF. The DNA of the CDR3 is TGTGCCAGCAGCTATACCATTAACGCTCGATATGGCTACACCTTC.